The 29 T cell receptor beta chains below come from one sample, sequenced in a study of identical twins. Each CDR3 protein gets one entry after TCRdb re-called the 5' RACE reads with MiXCR. The table includes 1.5 million to 2 million distinct CDR3 sequences, 32% detected once. Sequenced material: cord blood. Source of these receptors: a newborn girl in good health.

This chain links TRBV6-6 with TRBJ2-3; D possibly matches TRBD1 or TRBD2 (6 bases each). CDR1 and CDR2 (germline): MNHNY, SVGAGI (reference sequence). V was pared by 1 base and J by 5 bases, with 13 bases between. This CDR3 spans 15 amino acids. In nucleotides, the CDR3 is TGTGCCAGCAGTTACTTCCCCCGGGGGCTAGATACGCAGTATTTT. This codes for CASSYFPRGLDTQYF.

The genes are TRBV7-2 and TRBJ1-1; D gene unclear. The CDR3 runs to 14 residues. V lost 1 base, J lost 6 bases, and 12 bases lay in between. The germline gives CDR1 SGHTA, CDR2 FQGNSA. The CDR3 sequence: CASSLVIGGAEAFF. CDR3 bases: TGTGCCAGCAGCTTAGTTATCGGTGGAGCTGAAGCTTTCTTT.

This clonotype was seen a handful of times. This chain links TRBV20-1 with TRBJ2-1; D is possibly TRBD1 or TRBD2 (5 bases each). Trimming removed 3 bases at V and 0 bases at J, with 9 bases between. The germline V gene has CDR1 DFQATT and CDR2 SNEGSKA (reference sequence). This CDR3 comprises 14 residues. CDR3 in DNA: TGCAGTGCTAGGTCTGGGGGCTCCTACAATGAGCAGTTCTTC. Protein product: CSARSGGSYNEQFF.

The gene calls are TRBV28 and TRBJ1-2; TRBD1 is a possible D gene (6 bases). The V gene lost 3 bases and the J gene lost 0 bases, with 11 bases spanning the gap. This CDR3 comprises 15 residues. The germline V gene has CDR1 MDHEN and CDR2 SYDVKM. The CDR3 is CASSLLTGPNYGYTF. Here the CDR3 DNA reads TGTGCCAGCAGTTTGTTGACAGGCCCTAACTATGGCTACACCTTC.

The CDR3 DNA follows: TGTGCCAGCAGCTTTGACAGGGACACCGGGGAGCTGTTTTTT. Protein sequence: CASSFDRDTGELFF. The chain employs TRBV7-8 and TRBJ2-2; 7 nucleotides align to TRBD1. V shed 3 bases, J shed 3 bases, and the junction held 1 base outside the gene matches. Per the germline V gene, CDR1 is SGHVS and CDR2 is FQNEAQ. This CDR3 has 14 amino acids.

This clonotype appeared a few times. A read error may explain this, as a much larger clone is one base away. The chain couples TRBV20-1 to TRBJ2-4, with 9 positions matching TRBD1. Germline V gene sequence: CDR1 DFQATT, CDR2 SNEGSKA (reference sequence). V shed 5 bases and J 1 base; nucleotides not matched to a gene: 0. The length of the CDR3 is 13 residues. In nucleotides, the CDR3 is TGCAGTGCTGGACAGGGGGCCAAAAACATTCAGTACTTC. Its protein product is CSAGQGAKNIQYF.

This clonotype came up many times. The V and J genes are TRBV3-1 and TRBJ2-7; D ambiguous. CDR3 size: 14 residues. Germline values: CDR1 LGHDT, CDR2 YNNKEL (reference sequence). With 1 base removed from V and 0 bases from J, the gap between germline ends came to 7 bases. The CDR3 here is CASSQGSHSYEQYF. In DNA form, the CDR3 reads TGTGCCAGCAGCCAAGGTAGCCACTCCTACGAGCAGTACTTC.

This clonotype was seen more than once but under ten times. The V gene is TRBV4-1, the J gene TRBJ2-5; a possible D gene is TRBD2 (5 bases). V shed 1 base and J shed 2 bases, with 17 bases lying between them. The germline V gene encodes CDR1 MGHRA and CDR2 YSYEKL. CDR3 length: 17 amino acids. The CDR3 bases are TGCGCCAGCAGCCAAGTACTCACGGGGTCGGGACAAGAGACCCAGTACTTC. Its protein product is CASSQVLTGSGQETQYF.

A word on this clonotype: At one end, the junction sequence differs from germline, possibly due to a read error. The V and J genes are TRBV10-3 and TRBJ1-5; D is unclear. The length of the CDR3 is 13 residues. Looked up from germline, CDR1 is ENHRY and CDR2 is SYGVKD. The CDR3 sequence: CAIRQDLNRPQHF. Here the CDR3 DNA reads TGTGCCATCCGGCAAGACCTAAATCGGCCCCAGCATTTT.

The genes are TRBV19 and TRBJ2-6; perhaps TRBD2 as D (5 bases). Trimming removed 3 bases from V and 2 bases from J, with 8 bases in between. The CDR3 sequence is 15 residues long. CDR1 and CDR2 from the germline V gene are LNHDA and SQIVND (reference sequence). CDR3 nucleotide sequence: TGTGCCAGTAGTATTCGGGGAGCTGGGGCCAACGTCCTGACTTTC. Translating gives CASSIRGAGANVLTF.

This clonotype was counted a few times. The chain employs TRBV10-3 and TRBJ2-1; 9 bases are shared with TRBD2. The trim removed 0 bases at V and 4 bases at J, leaving 7 bases unmatched. This CDR3 is built from 17 residues. Germline CDR1 reads ENHRY; CDR2 reads SYGVKD. The CDR3 nucleotides are TGTGCCATCAGTGAGTCGAGGGCTAGCGGGATTTACAATGAGCAGTTCTTC. It translates to CAISESRASGIYNEQFF.

This clonotype has just a few counts. This CDR3 is CSASGTSGEKETQYF. The CDR3 coding sequence is TGCAGTGCTAGCGGAACTAGCGGGGAAAAAGAGACCCAGTACTTC. The chain combines TRBV20-1 with TRBJ2-5; TRBD2 aligns across 10 bases. Trimming removed 3 bases from V and 3 bases from J; junction bases left unmatched: 7. The CDR3 length is 15 residues. Per germline, CDR1 DFQATT and CDR2 SNEGSKA (reference sequence).

This clonotype was counted only a few times. This sequence joins TRBV28 and TRBJ2-1, with D perhaps TRBD1 (6 bases). V shed 6 bases and J shed 4 bases, with 13 bases lying between them. Germline CDR1 reads MDHEN; CDR2 reads SYDVKM. This CDR3 is 14 amino acids long. DNA for the CDR3: TGTGCCAGCAGCGCAAACAGGGAGTACAATGAGCAGTTCTTC. Protein: CASSANREYNEQFF.

The genes are TRBV27 and TRBJ2-7, with 14 bases lining up with TRBD2. The CDR3 has 19 residues. The germline gives CDR1 MNHEY, CDR2 SMNVEV (reference sequence). The V and J ends lost 2 bases and 1 base, in that order; junction bases with no gene match: 10. This chain's CDR3 is CASSLIRGTSGSRSYEQYF. In DNA, the CDR3 is TGTGCCAGCAGTTTAATACGAGGGACTAGCGGGAGCCGATCCTACGAGCAGTACTTC.

This clonotype was observed a handful of times. The J gene is TRBJ2-5, the V gene TRBV2; a possible D gene is TRBD1 (6 bases). In germline, CDR1 is SNHLY, CDR2 FYNNEI. The CDR3 loop spans 13 amino acids. The ends were cut back, 7 bases at V and 4 bases at J, with 13 bases in the middle. The CDR3 loop reads CASTSDSGETQYF. Here the CDR3 DNA reads TGTGCCAGCACTTCGGACAGCGGAGAGACCCAGTACTTC.

The J gene is TRBJ1-2, the V gene TRBV10-3; D gene uncertain. Trimming shortened V by 0 bases and J by 2 bases, and 10 bases separated the two germline ends. The CDR3 sequence is 15 residues long. CDR1 is ENHRY, CDR2 SYGVKD, per germline. The CDR3 DNA sequence: TGTGCCATCAGTGAGTCGGGCAGGCTCAACTATGGCTACACCTTC. Translation: CAISESGRLNYGYTF.

Turning to this clonotype: One base separates it from a far larger clone, so it is likely a read error. The DNA for the CDR3 is TGTGCCAGCGGTTACTCGGATACGCAGTATTTT. It translates to CASGYSDTQYF. The V gene is TRBV6-5, the J gene TRBJ2-3; D is uncertain. In germline, CDR1 is MNHEY, CDR2 SVGAGI. CDR3 length: 11 residues.

This clonotype has ten or more counts. CDR3 sequence reads: CASSLEASGKNIQYF. The CDR3 region has the DNA TGTGCCAGCAGCTTAGAGGCTAGCGGCAAAAACATTCAGTACTTC. The genes are TRBV7-2 and TRBJ2-4, with 7 nucleotides matching TRBD2. The V gene's germline CDR1 is SGHTA and CDR2 FQGNSA. V was clipped by 1 base and J by 3 bases; unmatched bases: 3. The CDR3 loop spans 15 amino acids.

In this sample, this clonotype turned up a few times. The V and J genes are TRBV19 and TRBJ1-4, with D possibly TRBD1 on 5 matching bases. This CDR3 comprises 15 residues. Germline V gene lookup returns CDR1 LNHDA and CDR2 SQIVND (reference sequence). V lost 1 base, J lost 6 bases, and 12 bases lay in between. CDR3 protein: CASSIGQGEDEKLFF. CDR3 sequence (DNA): TGTGCCAGTAGTATAGGCCAGGGTGAGGATGAAAAACTGTTTTTT.

This clonotype occurred many times. This rearrangement joins TRBV29-1 to TRBJ1-2; D not certain. The CDR3 totals 14 residues. Trimming cost V 4 bases and J 1 base, with 13 bases left between them. From germline, CDR1 is SQVTM and CDR2 ANQGSEA. For the CDR3, the DNA is TGCAGCGTTGGGGTTCACGGGTTTAACTATGGCTACACCTTC. It is translated as CSVGVHGFNYGYTF.

This clonotype was observed a handful of times. The chain is built from TRBV9 and TRBJ2-2; 9 nucleotides line up with TRBD2. The V gene end was trimmed by 3 bases and the J gene end by 6 bases; junction bases not matched to a gene: 0. CDR1 is SGDLS and CDR2 is YYNGEE in the germline V gene. The CDR3 sequence is 13 residues long. The CDR3 DNA follows: TGTGCCAGCAGCGGGACTAGCGCCGGGGAGCTGTTTTTT. It specifies CASSGTSAGELFF.

This clonotype was counted between two and nine times. J is TRBJ2-1 and V is TRBV5-1; 10 nucleotides align to TRBD2. Unmatched junction bases numbered 4, after V lost 1 base and J lost 0 bases. This CDR3 is built from 17 residues. CDR1 is SGHRS and CDR2 is YFSETQ in the germline V gene. CDR3 in DNA: TGCGCCAGCAGCTTGAGCGGGAGGGCCAGCTCCTACAATGAGCAGTTCTTC. It translates to CASSLSGRASSYNEQFF.

This clonotype has only a few counts. This chain connects TRBV5-1 to TRBJ2-1, with D possibly matching TRBD2 (5 bases). V shed 7 bases and J shed 0 bases, with 11 bases lying between them. The germline V gene has CDR1 SGHRS and CDR2 YFSETQ. The CDR3 extends over 14 amino acids. DNA for the CDR3: TGCGCCAGCGGAAGCGGTGACTCCTACAATGAGCAGTTCTTC. This translates into CASGSGDSYNEQFF.

The V call is TRBV6-5, the J call TRBJ2-5; 9 bases fit TRBD2. The CDR3 is 14 residues long. CDR1 and CDR2 (germline): MNHEY, SVGAGI. Losses at the gene ends were 2 bases for V and 5 bases for J; bases not matched to a gene: 3. The CDR3 DNA is TGTGCCAGCAGTTACGAAGCGGGGGGTGAGACCCAGTACTTC. Translated: CASSYEAGGETQYF.

The J gene is TRBJ1-1, the V gene TRBV20-1; D is unclear. Germline V lookup: CDR1 DFQATT, CDR2 SNEGSKA (reference sequence). CDR3 size: 12 residues. The germline V and J ends were trimmed by 5 bases and 4 bases, with 11 bases remaining between them. CDR3 residues: CSASNGGTEAFF. CDR3 DNA sequence: TGCAGTGCTTCTAACGGTGGCACTGAAGCTTTCTTT.

This clonotype was seen more than once but under ten times. This chain uses TRBV2 with TRBJ1-1; 8 bases match TRBD1. The CDR3 is made up of 14 amino acids. Germline-derived CDR1 and CDR2 are SNHLY and FYNNEI. Losses at the gene ends were 5 bases for V and 4 bases for J; bases not matched to a gene: 6. CDR3 sequence reads: CASSNTGGVTEAFF. CDR3 coding DNA: TGTGCCAGCAGTAACACAGGGGGGGTCACTGAAGCTTTCTTT. Together with reference TRBV2 and TRBJ1-1, the CDR3 gives the full variable domain: EPEVTQTPSHQVTQMGQEVILRCVPISNHLYFYWYRQILGQKVEFLVSFYNNEISEKSEIFDDQFSVERPDGSNFTLKIRSTKLEDSAMYFCASSNTGGVTEAFFGQGTRLTVV.

This clonotype appeared a few times. The chain combines TRBV28 with TRBJ1-2, with 7 nucleotides matching TRBD1. V was clipped by 4 bases and J by 4 bases; unmatched bases: 9. Germline loops: CDR1 MDHEN, CDR2 SYDVKM. This CDR3 region has 15 residues. CDR3 sequence (DNA): TGTGCCAGCAGTTCACGACAGGGAAGGGGCTATGGCTACACCTTC. Its protein is CASSSRQGRGYGYTF.

This sequence joins TRBV20-1 and TRBJ1-2; possibly TRBD1 for D (6 bases). V shed 0 bases and J shed 0 bases, with 26 bases lying between them. This CDR3 has 20 amino acids. Per the germline V gene, CDR1 is DFQATT and CDR2 is SNEGSKA (reference sequence). The CDR3 region has the DNA TGCAGTGCTAGAGATCCCCCGGGACACCGATCATCCATAGCTAACTATGGCTACACCTTC. As protein: CSARDPPGHRSSIANYGYTF.

This clonotype was recorded a few times. The chain links TRBV20-1 to TRBJ1-5; no reliable D call. Germline-derived CDR1 and CDR2 are DFQATT and SNEGSKA (reference sequence). This CDR3 spans 15 amino acids. V lost 1 base and J lost 2, with 12 bases in between. The CDR3 protein is CSARGTRGGNQPQHF. The CDR3 DNA is TGCAGTGCTAGAGGCACCCGAGGAGGCAATCAGCCCCAGCATTTT.